This T cell receptor (beta chain) is drawn from a study of STAT3 mutations in large granular lymphocyte leukemia. General study findings and limits: Every T-cell large granular lymphocyte leukemia patient had at least one immunodominant TCR beta clonotype.

Clones were sequenced by immunoSEQ multiplex PCR, and TCRdb holds only the in-frame ones, with some missing. The sample gives 40,000 to 50,000 clones, about 81% of which show up once; roughly 0.42% is in the top ten. As to this clone: Its antigen is not identified.

Germline V gene data show CDR1 as KGHSH and CDR2 as LQKENI. The CDR3 contains 13 residues. With 0 bases removed from V and 4 bases from J, the gap between germline ends came to 4 bases. Sequencing was done on a sample of PBMCs. The V gene is TRBV18, the J gene TRBJ2-1, with D hard to call. The TCR sequence derives from a human donor with T large granular lymphocyte leukemia. Some clones in this sample may be carry-over from other donors' samples. The CDR3: CASSPPGYNEQFF. CDR3 DNA sequence: TGTGCCAGCTCACCACCGGGGTACAATGAGCAGTTCTTC.